These 6 T cell receptor beta chains were sequenced from one sample in a study of CD8 T cells in ankylosing spondylitis. Findings and caveats of the study: Characteristic, it appeared, of ankylosing spondylitis blood was a TCR beta motif of eight highly homologous variants.

The antigens of these receptors remain unknown. TCRdb reprocessed the 5' RACE reads via MiXCR and lists one record per CDR3 protein. The sample includes 250,000 to 350,000 distinct CDR3 sequences, around 7.6% seen only once; the top ten take roughly 15%. What was sequenced was blood, either unsorted or a sorted T cell fraction (not recorded which). Every receptor here comes from a male donor with ankylosing spondylitis.

This clonotype has a count of ten or more. J is TRBJ2-7 and V is TRBV28; the D gene is possibly TRBD1 (6 bases). In germline, CDR1 is MDHEN, CDR2 SYDVKM. Trimming stripped 7 bases from V and 2 bases from J, with 18 bases between. The CDR3 consists of 15 residues. The CDR3 DNA sequence: TGTGCCAGCAACCTAGCCAGGGGCTTGACCTACGAGCAGTACTTC. Protein sequence: CASNLARGLTYEQYF.

This clonotype was seen a handful of times. The chain employs TRBV12-3 or TRBV12-4 and TRBJ2-2, with 9 bases identical to TRBD1. The junction had 14 bases not matched to a gene; V was cut back by 6 bases and J by 3 bases. This CDR3 has 18 residues. The CDR3 loop is CASSPSDRGISDTGELFF. CDR3 nucleotide sequence: TGTGCCAGCAGCCCAAGTGACAGGGGGATTAGTGACACCGGGGAGCTGTTTTTT.

The chain couples TRBV4-1 to TRBJ2-7; 12 nucleotides align to TRBD2. The germline gives CDR1 MGHRA, CDR2 YSYEKL. V trimming: 3 bases; J trimming: 3 bases; junction bases outside the gene matches: 6. The CDR3 loop spans 16 amino acids. The DNA of the CDR3 is TGCGCCAGCAGCCAGACTAGCGGGAGTAAACGCTACGAGCAGTACTTC. It encodes CASSQTSGSKRYEQYF.

The V and J genes are TRBV12-5 and TRBJ2-2; D gene uncertain. CDR3 size: 15 residues. CDR1 is LGHNT and CDR2 is FRNRAP in the germline V gene. V shed 5 bases and J shed 2 bases, with 12 bases lying between them. The CDR3 coding sequence is TGTGCTAGTGGTCCGCGACACGCTAACACCGGGGAGCTGTTTTTT. This translates into CASGPRHANTGELFF.

This clonotype was seen ten or more times. The CDR3 region is CSVRDPAYEQYF. The CDR3 DNA is TGCAGCGTGAGGGACCCCGCCTACGAGCAGTACTTC. The chain combines TRBV29-1 with TRBJ2-7, with D perhaps assigned TRBD1 or TRBD2 (5 bases each). The germline V gene encodes CDR1 SQVTM and CDR2 ANQGSEA. The CDR3 contains 12 residues. With 6 bases removed from V and 2 bases from J, the gap between germline ends came to 11 bases.

In this sample, this clonotype turned up many times. This chain connects TRBV2 to TRBJ1-2; 9 positions match TRBD1. The CDR3 spans 13 residues. With V trimmed by 6 bases and J by 8 bases, 7 bases remained unmatched. Germline values: CDR1 SNHLY, CDR2 FYNNEI. CDR3: CASRMGQGGGYTF. CDR3 nucleotides: TGTGCCAGCAGGATGGGACAGGGTGGCGGCTACACCTTC.